This T cell receptor beta chain was recovered during a study of cytomegalovirus exposure and HLA in healthy donors. PCR involved 60 Vbeta and 13 Jbeta primers. The table came from immunoSEQ multiplex PCR; TCRdb's copy has only in-frame clones and leaves some out. This sample's table reports around 100,000 clones. The receptor was derived from a man aged 35 to 55 in good health and CMV-seropositive. Sequencing was performed on PBMCs.

For the CDR3, the DNA is TGTGCCAGACTTTCCAGGGCTACGAACACCGGGGAGCTGTTTTTT. Amino acids: CARLSRATNTGELFF. V and J are TRBV21-1 and TRBJ2-2; the table assigns TRBD1, which was not confirmed against the DNA. TRBV21-1 is a listed pseudogene. The CDR3 runs to 15 residues.